The T cell receptor beta chain under discussion was sequenced for a study of regulatory T cells. The PCR used 52 TRBV and 13 TRBJ primers. Only in-frame clones appear in the TCRdb table, and some are missing; sequencing was by immunoSEQ multiplex PCR. The profile shows fewer than 20,000 clones, 75% to 85% of them singletons. Study findings and constraints: Hydrophobic residues at CDR3 positions 6 and 7 were enriched in conventional CD4+ T cells of CD3G-deficient patients. Patient repertoires had restricted TRB V-J pairs and skewed V and J usage, most in Tregs.

Every patient with CD3G deficiency had evidence of autoimmunity. Patients, 2 to 39 years old, had expanded memory T-cell proportions. Sorting split CD4+ cells into CD25-high CD127-low Tregs and CD25-low CD127-high conventional T cells. A word on this clone: Antigen specificity is unknown.

The specimen sequenced was conventional CD4+ T cells sorted from blood. The source is a person younger than 45 with CD3G deficiency.

CDR3 sequence: CASSGRDQPQHF. The CDR3 bases are TGTGCCAGCAGTGGTCGGGACCAGCCCCAGCATTTT. This sequence joins TRBV28 and TRBJ1-5; D might be TRBD1 (5 bases). The CDR3 has 12 residues. V was shortened by 5 bases and J by 7 bases, with 9 bases between the two germline ends. Germline CDR1 MDHEN, CDR2 SYDVKM.